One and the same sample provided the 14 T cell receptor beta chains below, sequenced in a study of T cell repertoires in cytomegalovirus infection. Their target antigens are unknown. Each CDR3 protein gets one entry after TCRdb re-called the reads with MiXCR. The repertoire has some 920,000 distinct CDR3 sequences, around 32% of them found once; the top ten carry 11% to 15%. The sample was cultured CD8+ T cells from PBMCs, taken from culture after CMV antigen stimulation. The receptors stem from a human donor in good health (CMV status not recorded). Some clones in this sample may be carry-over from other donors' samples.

As DNA, the CDR3 is TGTGCCAGCAACCCCAAAGGCCCGAGAACCTACGAGCAGTACTTC. It translates to CASNPKGPRTYEQYF. The gene calls are TRBV6-4 and TRBJ2-7; D remains unclear. There are 15 residues in the CDR3. Germline loops: CDR1 MRHNA, CDR2 SNTAGT. Deletions cut 7 bases from V and 2 bases from J, with 18 bases between.

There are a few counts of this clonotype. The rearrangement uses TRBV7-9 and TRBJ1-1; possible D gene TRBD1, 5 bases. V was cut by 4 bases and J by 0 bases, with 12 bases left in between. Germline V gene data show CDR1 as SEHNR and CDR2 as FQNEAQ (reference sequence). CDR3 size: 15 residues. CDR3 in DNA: TGTGCCAGCAGCTCCCAGACAGACTTGAACACTGAAGCTTTCTTT. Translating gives CASSSQTDLNTEAFF.

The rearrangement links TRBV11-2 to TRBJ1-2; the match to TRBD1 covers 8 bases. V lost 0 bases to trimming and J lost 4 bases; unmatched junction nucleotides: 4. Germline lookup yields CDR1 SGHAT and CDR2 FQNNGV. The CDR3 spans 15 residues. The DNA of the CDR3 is TGTGCCAGCAGCTTAGATCCAACAGGGGGCTATGGCTACACCTTC. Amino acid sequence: CASSLDPTGGYGYTF.

CDR3 protein: CASLAKNIQYF. The CDR3 nucleotides are TGTGCCAGCTTAGCCAAAAACATTCAGTACTTC. J is TRBJ2-4 and V is TRBV6-2 or TRBV6-3; D call uncertain. The CDR3 has 11 amino acids. Germline CDR1 MNHEY, CDR2 SVGEGT. Trimming removed 8 bases at V and 0 bases at J, with 2 bases between.

This chain's CDR3 is CVTTHPPSGANVLTF. CDR3 coding DNA: TGTGTCACCACCCACCCTCCATCTGGGGCCAACGTCCTGACTTTC. The rearrangement joins TRBV9 to TRBJ2-6; D is unclear. Looked up from germline, CDR1 is SGDLS and CDR2 is YYNGEE. This CDR3 contains 15 residues.

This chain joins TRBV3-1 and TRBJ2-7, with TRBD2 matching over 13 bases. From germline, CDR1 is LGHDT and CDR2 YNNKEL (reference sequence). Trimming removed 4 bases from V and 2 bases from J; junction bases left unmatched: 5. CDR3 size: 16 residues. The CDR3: CASSRTTSGGTYEQYF. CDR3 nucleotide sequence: TGTGCCAGCAGCCGGACGACTAGCGGGGGGACCTACGAGCAGTACTTC.

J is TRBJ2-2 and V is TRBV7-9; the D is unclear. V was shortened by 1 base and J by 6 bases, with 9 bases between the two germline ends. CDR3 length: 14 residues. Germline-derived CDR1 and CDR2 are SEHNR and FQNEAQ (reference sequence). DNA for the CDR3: TGTGCCAGCAGCTTAGTTTCGGGCTCCGGGGAGCTGTTTTTT. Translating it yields CASSLVSGSGELFF.

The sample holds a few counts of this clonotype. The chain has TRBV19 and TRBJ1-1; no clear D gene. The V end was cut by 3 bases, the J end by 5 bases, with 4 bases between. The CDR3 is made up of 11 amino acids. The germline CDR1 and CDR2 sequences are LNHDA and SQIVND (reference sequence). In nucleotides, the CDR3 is TGTGCCAGTAGTATCTTTACTGAAGCTTTCTTT. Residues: CASSIFTEAFF.

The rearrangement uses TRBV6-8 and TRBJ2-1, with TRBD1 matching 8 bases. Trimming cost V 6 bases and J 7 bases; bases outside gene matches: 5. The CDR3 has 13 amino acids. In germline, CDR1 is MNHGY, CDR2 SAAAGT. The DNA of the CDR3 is TGTGCCAGCAGGACAGGGGCAGTGAATGAGCAGTTCTTC. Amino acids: CASRTGAVNEQFF.

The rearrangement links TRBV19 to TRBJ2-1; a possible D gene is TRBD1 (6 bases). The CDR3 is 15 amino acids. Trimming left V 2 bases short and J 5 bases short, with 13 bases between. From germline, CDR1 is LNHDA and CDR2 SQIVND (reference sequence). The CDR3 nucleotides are TGTGCCAGTAGTATAAGGGGGACGGGACACAATGAGCAGTTCTTC. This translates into CASSIRGTGHNEQFF. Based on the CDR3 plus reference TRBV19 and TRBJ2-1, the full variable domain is DGGITQSPKYLFRKEGQNVTLSCEQNLNHDAMYWYRQDPGQGLRLIYYSQIVNDFQKGDIAEGYSVSREKKESFPLTVTSAQKNPTAFYLCASSIRGTGHNEQFFGPGTRLTVL.

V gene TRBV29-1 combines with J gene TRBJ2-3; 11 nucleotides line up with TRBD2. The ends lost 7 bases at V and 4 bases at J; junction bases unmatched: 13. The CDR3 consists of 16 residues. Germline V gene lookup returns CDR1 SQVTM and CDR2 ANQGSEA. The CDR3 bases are TGCAGCGCTCGACTAGCGGGATTTCTCATCCCAGATACGCAGTATTTT. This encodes CSARLAGFLIPDTQYF.

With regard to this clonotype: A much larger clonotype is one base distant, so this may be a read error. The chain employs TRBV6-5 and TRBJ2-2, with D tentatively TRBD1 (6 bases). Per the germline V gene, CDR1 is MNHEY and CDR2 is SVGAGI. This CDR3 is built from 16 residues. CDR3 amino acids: CASGYSSTGNTGELFF. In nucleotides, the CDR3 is TGTGCCAGCGGTTACTCGTCGACAGGGAACACCGGGGAGCTGTTTTTT.

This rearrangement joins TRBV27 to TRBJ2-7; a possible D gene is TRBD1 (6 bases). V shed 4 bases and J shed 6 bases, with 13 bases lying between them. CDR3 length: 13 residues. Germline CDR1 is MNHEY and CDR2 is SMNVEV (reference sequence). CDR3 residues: CASSSPTGPEQYF. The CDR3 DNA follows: TGTGCCAGCAGTTCCCCTACAGGGCCCGAGCAGTACTTC.

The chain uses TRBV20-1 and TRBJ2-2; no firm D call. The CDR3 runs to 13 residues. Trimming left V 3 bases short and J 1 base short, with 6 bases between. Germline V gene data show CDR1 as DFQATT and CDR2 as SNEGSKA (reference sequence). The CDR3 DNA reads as TGCAGTGCTAGCTCTCAGAACACCGGGGAGCTGTTTTTT. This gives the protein CSASSQNTGELFF.